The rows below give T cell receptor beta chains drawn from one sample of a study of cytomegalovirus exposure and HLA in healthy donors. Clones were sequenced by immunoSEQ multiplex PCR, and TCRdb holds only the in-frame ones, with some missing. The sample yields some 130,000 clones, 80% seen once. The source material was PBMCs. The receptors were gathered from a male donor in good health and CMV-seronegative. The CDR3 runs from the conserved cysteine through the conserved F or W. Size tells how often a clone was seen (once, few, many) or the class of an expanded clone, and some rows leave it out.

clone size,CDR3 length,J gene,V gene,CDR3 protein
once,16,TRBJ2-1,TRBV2,CASKGERAPSNNEQFF
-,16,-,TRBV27,CASSLFPLDRGYEQYF
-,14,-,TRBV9,CASSVGGAGYEQYF
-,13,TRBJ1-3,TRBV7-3,CASSRGQGNTIYF
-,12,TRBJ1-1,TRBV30,CALPTGLTEAFF
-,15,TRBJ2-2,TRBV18,CASSPRTGKVGELFF
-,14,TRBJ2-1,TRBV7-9,CASSAAGTDNEQFF
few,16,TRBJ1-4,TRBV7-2,CASSSPLQGAGEKLFF
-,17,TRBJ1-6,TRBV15,CATSRGTGRGNNSPLHF
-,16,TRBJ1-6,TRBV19,CASSTPTGGNYSPLHF
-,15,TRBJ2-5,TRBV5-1,CASSLGAGVINQQYF
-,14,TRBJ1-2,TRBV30,CAWRKQVQGRGYTF
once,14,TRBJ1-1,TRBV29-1,CSVVPMEGAGEAFF
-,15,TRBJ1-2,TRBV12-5,CASGFPTGPGYGYTF
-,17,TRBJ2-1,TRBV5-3,CARSPRKRTDLYNEQFF
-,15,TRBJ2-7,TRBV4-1,CASSQEGTGGREQYF
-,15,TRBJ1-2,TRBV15,CATSRGRGSGHGYTF
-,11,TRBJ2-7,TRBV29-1,CSVGGSHEQYF